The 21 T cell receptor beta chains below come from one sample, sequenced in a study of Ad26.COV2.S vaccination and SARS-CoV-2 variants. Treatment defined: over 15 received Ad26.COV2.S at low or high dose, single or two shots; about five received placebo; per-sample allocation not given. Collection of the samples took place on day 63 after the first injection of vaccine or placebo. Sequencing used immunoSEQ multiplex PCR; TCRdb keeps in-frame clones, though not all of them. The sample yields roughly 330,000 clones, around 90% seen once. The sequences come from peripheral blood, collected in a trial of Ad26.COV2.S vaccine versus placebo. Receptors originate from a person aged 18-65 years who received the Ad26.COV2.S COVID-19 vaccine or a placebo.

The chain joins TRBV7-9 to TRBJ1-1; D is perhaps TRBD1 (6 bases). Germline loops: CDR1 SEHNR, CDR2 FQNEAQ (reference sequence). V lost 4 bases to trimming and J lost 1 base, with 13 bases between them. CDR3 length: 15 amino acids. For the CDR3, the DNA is TGTGCCAGCAGCTCGAGGGCAGGGGAGAACACTGAAGCTTTCTTT. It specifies CASSSRAGENTEAFF.

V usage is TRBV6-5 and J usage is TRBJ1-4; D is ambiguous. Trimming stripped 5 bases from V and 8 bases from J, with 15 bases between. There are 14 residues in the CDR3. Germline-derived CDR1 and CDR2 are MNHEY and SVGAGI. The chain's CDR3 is CASSNPLYGEKLFF. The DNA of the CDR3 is TGTGCCAGCAGTAATCCTTTGTATGGAGAAAAACTGTTTTTT.

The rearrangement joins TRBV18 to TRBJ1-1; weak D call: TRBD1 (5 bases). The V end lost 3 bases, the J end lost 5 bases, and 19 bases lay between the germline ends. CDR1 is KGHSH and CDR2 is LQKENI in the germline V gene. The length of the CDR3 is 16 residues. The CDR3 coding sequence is TGTGCCAGCTCACCCCGGGGCGTGGGGTTGGGAACTGAAGCTTTCTTT. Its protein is CASSPRGVGLGTEAFF.

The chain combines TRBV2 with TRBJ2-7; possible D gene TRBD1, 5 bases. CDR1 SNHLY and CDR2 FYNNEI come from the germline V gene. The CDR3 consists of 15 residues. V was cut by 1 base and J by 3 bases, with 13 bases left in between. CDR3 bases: TGTGCCAGCAGTGAAGACGAGGTCAGGGTCTACGAGCAGTACTTC. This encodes CASSEDEVRVYEQYF.

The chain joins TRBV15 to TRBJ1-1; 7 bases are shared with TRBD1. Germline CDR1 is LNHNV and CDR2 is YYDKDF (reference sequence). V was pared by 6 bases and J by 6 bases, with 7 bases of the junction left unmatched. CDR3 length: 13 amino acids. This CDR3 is CATRGDRASEAFF. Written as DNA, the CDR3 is TGTGCCACCAGAGGAGACAGGGCCTCTGAAGCTTTCTTT.

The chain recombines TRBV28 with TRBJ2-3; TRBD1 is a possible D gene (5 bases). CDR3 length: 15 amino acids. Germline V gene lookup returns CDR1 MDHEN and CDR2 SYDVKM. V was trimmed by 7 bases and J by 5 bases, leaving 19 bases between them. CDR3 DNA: TGTGCCAGCACCCAGGCGATGCATAGGGGAGATACGCAGTATTTT. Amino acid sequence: CASTQAMHRGDTQYF. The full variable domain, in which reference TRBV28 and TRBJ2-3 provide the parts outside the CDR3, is DVKVTQSSRYLVKRTGEKVFLECVQDMDHENMFWYRQDPGLGLRLIYFSYDVKMKEKGDIPEGYSVSREKKERFSLILESASTNQTSMYLCASTQAMHRGDTQYFGPGTRLTVL.

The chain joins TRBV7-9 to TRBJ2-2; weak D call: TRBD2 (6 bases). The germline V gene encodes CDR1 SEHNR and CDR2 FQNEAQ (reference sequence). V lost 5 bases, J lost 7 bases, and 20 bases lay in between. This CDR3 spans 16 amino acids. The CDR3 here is CASSPGRLGSDGELFF. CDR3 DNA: TGTGCCAGCAGCCCCGGGCGACTAGGAAGTGACGGGGAGCTGTTTTTT.

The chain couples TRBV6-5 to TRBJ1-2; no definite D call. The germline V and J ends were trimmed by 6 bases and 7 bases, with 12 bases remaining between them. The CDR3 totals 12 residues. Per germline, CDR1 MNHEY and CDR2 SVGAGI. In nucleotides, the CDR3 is TGTGCCAGCAGGCACCCTGTGGCTGGCTACACCTTC. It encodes CASRHPVAGYTF.

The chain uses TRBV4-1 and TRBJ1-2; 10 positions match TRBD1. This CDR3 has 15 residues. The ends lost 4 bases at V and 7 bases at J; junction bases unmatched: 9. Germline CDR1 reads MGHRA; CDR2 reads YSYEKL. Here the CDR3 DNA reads TGCGCCAGCAGCCGGGACAGGGGCGCGGTGGGTGGCTACACCTTC. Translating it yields CASSRDRGAVGGYTF.

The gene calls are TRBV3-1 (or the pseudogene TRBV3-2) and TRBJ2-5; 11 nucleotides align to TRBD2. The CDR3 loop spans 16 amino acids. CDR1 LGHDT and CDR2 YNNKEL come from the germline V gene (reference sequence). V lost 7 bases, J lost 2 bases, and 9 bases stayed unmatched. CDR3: CASNAEGLAGQETQYF. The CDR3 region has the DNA TGTGCCAGCAATGCAGAAGGACTAGCGGGTCAAGAGACCCAGTACTTC.

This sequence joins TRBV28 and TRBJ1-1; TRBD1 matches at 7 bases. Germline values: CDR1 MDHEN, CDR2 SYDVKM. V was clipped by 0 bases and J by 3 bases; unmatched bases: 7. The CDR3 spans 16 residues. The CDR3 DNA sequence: TGTGCCAGCAGTTTATGGACAGGGATAGGGGACACTGAAGCTTTCTTT. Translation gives CASSLWTGIGDTEAFF. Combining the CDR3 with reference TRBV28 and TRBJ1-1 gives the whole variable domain DVKVTQSSRYLVKRTGEKVFLECVQDMDHENMFWYRQDPGLGLRLIYFSYDVKMKEKGDIPEGYSVSREKKERFSLILESASTNQTSMYLCASSLWTGIGDTEAFFGQGTRLTVV.

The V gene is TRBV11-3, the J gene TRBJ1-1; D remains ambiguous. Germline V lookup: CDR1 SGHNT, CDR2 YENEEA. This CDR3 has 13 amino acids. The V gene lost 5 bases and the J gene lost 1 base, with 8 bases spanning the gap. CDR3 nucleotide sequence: TGTGCCAGCAGCCCCCTGGGGAACACTGAAGCTTTCTTT. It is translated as CASSPLGNTEAFF.

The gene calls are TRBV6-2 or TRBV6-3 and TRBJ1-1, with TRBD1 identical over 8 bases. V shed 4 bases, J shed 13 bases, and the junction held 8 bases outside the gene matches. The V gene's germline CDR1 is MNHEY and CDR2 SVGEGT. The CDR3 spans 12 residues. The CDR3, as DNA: TGTGCCAGCAGTTCCAGGACAGGGCCCTTTTTCTTT. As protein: CASSSRTGPFFF.

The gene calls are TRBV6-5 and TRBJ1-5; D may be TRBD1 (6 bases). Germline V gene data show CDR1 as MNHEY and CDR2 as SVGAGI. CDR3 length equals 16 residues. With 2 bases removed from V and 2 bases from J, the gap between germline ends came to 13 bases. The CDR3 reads CASSYGGGVGNQPQHF. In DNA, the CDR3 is TGTGCCAGCAGTTACGGAGGGGGGGTAGGCAATCAGCCCCAGCATTTT.

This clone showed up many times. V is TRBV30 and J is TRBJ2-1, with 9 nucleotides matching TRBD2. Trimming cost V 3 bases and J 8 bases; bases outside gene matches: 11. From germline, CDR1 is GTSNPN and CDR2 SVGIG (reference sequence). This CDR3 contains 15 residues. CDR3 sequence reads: CAWRAQLAGFHEQFF. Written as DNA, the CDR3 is TGTGCCTGGAGAGCTCAGCTAGCGGGATTTCATGAGCAGTTCTTC.

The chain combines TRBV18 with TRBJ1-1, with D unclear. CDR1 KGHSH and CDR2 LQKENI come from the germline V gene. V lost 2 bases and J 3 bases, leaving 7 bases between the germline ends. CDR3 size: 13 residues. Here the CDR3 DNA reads TGTGCCAGCTCACCAGCCCCCGACACTGAAGCTTTCTTT. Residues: CASSPAPDTEAFF. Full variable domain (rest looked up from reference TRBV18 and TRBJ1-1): NAGVMQNPRHLVRRRGQEARLRCSPMKGHSHVYWYRQLPEEGLKFMVYLQKENIIDESGMPKERFSAEFPKEGPSILRIQQVVRGDSAAYFCASSPAPDTEAFFGQGTRLTVV.

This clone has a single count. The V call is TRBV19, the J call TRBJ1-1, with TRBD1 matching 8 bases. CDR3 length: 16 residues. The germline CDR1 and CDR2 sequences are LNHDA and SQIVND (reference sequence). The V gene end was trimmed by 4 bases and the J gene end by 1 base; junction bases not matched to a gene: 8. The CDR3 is CASSTSAGTGNTEAFF. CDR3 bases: TGTGCCAGTAGTACATCCGCCGGGACAGGGAACACTGAAGCTTTCTTT. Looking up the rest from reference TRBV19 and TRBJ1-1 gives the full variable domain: DGGITQSPKYLFRKEGQNVTLSCEQNLNHDAMYWYRQDPGQGLRLIYYSQIVNDFQKGDIAEGYSVSREKKESFPLTVTSAQKNPTAFYLCASSTSAGTGNTEAFFGQGTRLTVV.

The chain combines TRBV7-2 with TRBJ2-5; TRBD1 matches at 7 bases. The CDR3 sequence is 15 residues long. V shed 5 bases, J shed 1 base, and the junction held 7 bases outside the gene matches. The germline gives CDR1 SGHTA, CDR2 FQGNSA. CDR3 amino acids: CASSSTGVTQETQYF. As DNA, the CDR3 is TGTGCCAGCAGCAGTACAGGGGTTACCCAAGAGACCCAGTACTTC.

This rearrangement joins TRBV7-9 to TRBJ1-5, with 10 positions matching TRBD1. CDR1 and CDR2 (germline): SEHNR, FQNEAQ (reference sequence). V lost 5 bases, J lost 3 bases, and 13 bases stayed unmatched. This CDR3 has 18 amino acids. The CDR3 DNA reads TGTGCCAGCAGCCGCGACAGGGGGCTGGAACAAATCAATCAGCCCCAGCATTTT. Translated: CASSRDRGLEQINQPQHF.

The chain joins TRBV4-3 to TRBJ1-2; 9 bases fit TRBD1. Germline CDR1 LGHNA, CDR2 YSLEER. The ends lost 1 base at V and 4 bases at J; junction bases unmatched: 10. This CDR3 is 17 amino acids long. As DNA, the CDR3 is TGCGCCAGCAGCCAAGCGATGTACAGGGGGCTCGCCTATGGCTACACCTTC. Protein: CASSQAMYRGLAYGYTF.

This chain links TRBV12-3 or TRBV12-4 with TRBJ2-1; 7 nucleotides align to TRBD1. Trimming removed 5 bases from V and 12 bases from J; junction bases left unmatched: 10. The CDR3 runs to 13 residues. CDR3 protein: CASSPGTALGQFF. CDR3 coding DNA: TGTGCCAGCAGTCCCGGGACAGCCTTGGGGCAGTTCTTC.